The rows below give T cell receptor beta chains drawn from one sample of a study of long-term antiretroviral therapy in people with HIV. Produced via immunoSEQ multiplex PCR; TCRdb's table is partial and in-frame only. This table has about 36,000 clones, roughly 80% appearing once. The input for sequencing was unsorted PBMCs, taken 3.4 years after starting antiretroviral therapy. The receptor source for this set is a man aged 25-45 years with HIV. CDR3s include the opening cysteine and the closing phenylalanine or tryptophan. A D gene is named only where the DNA matches it firmly. Size is omitted from some rows. Given values are once, few, many or a class for expanded clones.

>TRBJ2-7|.|TRBV28|.
TGTGCCAGCAGTTACGGACAGATTGATTACGAGCAGTACTTC
CASSYGQIDYEQYF
>TRBJ2-7|TRBD2|TRBV6-5|.
TGTGCCAGCAGTTACTCTCTGCGGACTAGTGGGGAGCAGTACTTC
CASSYSLRTSGEQYF
>TRBJ2-7|.|TRBV7-2|.
TGTGCCAGCAGTCAAGACGAGCACGAGCAGTACTTC
CASSQDEHEQYF
>TRBJ2-2|TRBD2|TRBV28|.
TGTGCCAGCAGACTAGCGGGAGCGAACGGGGAGCTGTTTTTT
CASRLAGANGELFF
>TRBJ2-1|.|TRBV4-1|.
TGCGCCAGCAGCGGATGGGACTCCTCCTACAATGAGCAGTTCTTC
CASSGWDSSYNEQFF
>TRBJ1-5|.|TRBV27|.
TGTGCCAGCAGTTTATCAGGGGTCGGTCAGCCCCAGCATTTT
CASSLSGVGQPQHF
>TRBJ1-2|.|TRBV6-1|.
TGTGCCAGCAGTGAAGTACAGGAACGTTCCTACACCTTC
CASSEVQERSYTF
>TRBJ1-2|TRBD1|TRBV29-1|.
TGCAGCGCTAACAGGGGGCAAACTGGCTACACCTTC
CSANRGQTGYTF
>TRBJ2-3|TRBD2|TRBV28|.
TGTGCCAGCAGTTTAATGCGGACTAGCGGGAGGACAGATACGCAGTATTTT
CASSLMRTSGRTDTQYF
>TRBJ2-7|.|TRBV20-1|.
TGCAGTGCTAGACCTTCGCGGGAGTACTTC
CSARPSREYF
>TRBJ2-7|.|TRBV5-8|.
TGTGCCAGCACCCCATGGGAGACTCCCCACGAGCAGTACTTC
CASTPWETPHEQYF
>TRBJ1-2|.|TRBV28|.
TGTGCCAGCAGTGAACAGGGAGACTATGGCTACACCTTC
CASSEQGDYGYTF
>TRBJ2-3|.|TRBV27|once
TGTGCCAGCAGTTCGTTGGGCACAGATACGCAGTATTTT
CASSSLGTDTQYF
>TRBJ2-1|.|TRBV6-1|few
TGTGCCAGCAGCTTCTCGGGGTTTGAGCAGTTCTTC
CASSFSGFEQFF
>TRBJ2-3|TRBD2|TRBV6-5|.
TGTGCCAGCAGTGGCGGGACTAGCGGCACAGATACGCAGTATTTT
CASSGGTSGTDTQYF
>TRBJ1-1|.|TRBV5-4|.
TGTGCCAGCAGCTTGCAAGGAAGGGGGACTGAAGCTTTCTTT
CASSLQGRGTEAFF
>TRBJ2-7|TRBD1|TRBV27|.
TGTGCCAGCAGTCCGGGACAGGGGGCGGCCTACGAGCAGTACTTC
CASSPGQGAAYEQYF
>TRBJ2-6|.|TRBV7-2|.
TGTGCCAGCAATACCCGGGGAGTCTCTGGGGCCAACGTCCTGACTTTC
CASNTRGVSGANVLTF
>TRBJ2-1|TRBD2|TRBV29-1|few
TGCAGCGTTGAGGGGCTTCCCGGGACTACCCGATACAATGAGCAGTTCTTC
CSVEGLPGTTRYNEQFF
>TRBJ1-1|.|TRBV5-6|.
TGTGCCAGCAGCTTTTGGGAGGGTGACACTGAAGCTTTCTTT
CASSFWEGDTEAFF
>TRBJ1-2|TRBD1|TRBV5-1|.
TGCGCCAGCAGCTCGGGACAGAACTATGGCTACACCTTC
CASSSGQNYGYTF
>TRBJ2-7|TRBD1|TRBV28|.
TGTGCCAGCAGCCTCTCGGGGACAGGGAGCCACGAGCAGTACTTC
CASSLSGTGSHEQYF
>TRBJ2-7|TRBD2|TRBV4-1|.
TGCGCCAGCAGCCAAGATCTATTTGGGCTAGCGGGAAGGCAGTCCGAGCAGTACTTC
CASSQDLFGLAGRQSEQYF
>TRBJ2-1|TRBD2|TRBV9|few
TGTGCCAGCAGCCCCCGGACTAGTGTGGATAATGAGCAGTTCTTC
CASSPRTSVDNEQFF
>TRBJ2-1|TRBD2|TRBV11-3|few
TGTGCCAGCAGCTTAGGAGCGGGGGCGGTGGGCAATGAGCAGTTCTTC
CASSLGAGAVGNEQFF
>TRBJ2-5|TRBD1|TRBV18|.
TGTGCCAGCTCACTCGGACAGGGGTTGGAGACCCAGTACTTC
CASSLGQGLETQYF
>TRBJ2-1|.|TRBV7-9|.
TGTGCCTCTTCCACCACTACCAGGGGGTTCTTC
CASSTTTRGFF
>TRBJ2-1|.|TRBV7-3|few
TGTGCCAGCAGCCGAGGAGGGTCGGGCTCCTACAATGAGCAGTTCTTC
CASSRGGSGSYNEQFF
>TRBJ2-7|.|TRBV28|large
TGTGCCAGCACCACAGCTCGGCTCTCCTACGAGCAGTACTTC
CASTTARLSYEQYF
>TRBJ1-1|TRBD1|TRBV23-1|.
TGCGCCAGCAGTCAATCATATCGGACAGGAGAAATATTGAACACTGAAGCTTTCTTT
CASSQSYRTGEILNTEAFF
>TRBJ1-5|TRBD1|TRBV6-5|.
TGTGCCAGCAGTTCGACAGGGGTCGGCAATCAGCCCCAGCATTTT
CASSSTGVGNQPQHF
>TRBJ2-7|.|TRBV18|medium-sized
TGTGCCAGCTCACCAGTTCAACCCCCCTACGAGCAGTACTTC
CASSPVQPPYEQYF
>TRBJ1-1|TRBD1|TRBV7-2|.
TGTGCCAGCAGCTTATGGGACAGCCTGAACACTGAAGCTTTCTTT
CASSLWDSLNTEAFF
>TRBJ1-5|.|TRBV9|.
TGTGCCAGCAGCGTTCAAGCAGGCAATCAGCCCCAGCATTTT
CASSVQAGNQPQHF
>TRBJ2-7|.|TRBV14|.
TGTGCCAGCAGCAGACACGGGACGGGCCACGAGCAGTACTTC
CASSRHGTGHEQYF
>TRBJ2-7|TRBD1|TRBV19|.
TGTGCCAGTAGCCCCGGGACAGGGATCTCCTACGAGCAGTACTTC
CASSPGTGISYEQYF
>TRBJ2-7|.|TRBV7-2|.
TGTGCCAGCAGCTTATTGGGCATCGAGCAGTACTTC
CASSLLGIEQYF
>TRBJ1-1|TRBD1|TRBV5-1|.
TGCGCCAGCAGCGTGACAGGGACTGAAGCTTTCTTT
CASSVTGTEAFF
>TRBJ2-7|TRBD1|TRBV5-4|.
TGTGCCAGCAGCCGTTATCTGACAGGGATTAACGAGCAGTACTTC
CASSRYLTGINEQYF
>TRBJ2-1|TRBD1|TRBV19|.
TGTGCCAGTAGCTCCCCGGGACAGGTCCGCAATGAGCAGTTCTTC
CASSSPGQVRNEQFF
>TRBJ1-2|.|TRBV29-1|.
TGCAGCGTTGTAACGTCGGGGAGCTACACCTTC
CSVVTSGSYTF
>TRBJ1-2|.|TRBV19|.
TGTGCCAGTAGTATAAAGGGTTATGGCTACACCTTC
CASSIKGYGYTF
>TRBJ2-4|TRBD1|TRBV19|.
TGTGCCAGTAGTACAGACAGGGCCTTGGCCAAAAACATTCAGTACTTC
CASSTDRALAKNIQYF
>TRBJ1-1|TRBD1|TRBV5-6|.
TGTGCCAGCAGTTGGAACCGGGACAGGGGAAACACTGAAGCTTTCTTT
CASSWNRDRGNTEAFF
>TRBJ2-3|.|TRBV18|.
TGTGCCAGCTCACCGCTACAGGAGGTAGATACGCAGTATTTT
CASSPLQEVDTQYF
>TRBJ2-3|.|TRBV5-1|.
TGCGCCAGCAGCTCAGGGCCCAGCACAGATACGCAGTATTTT
CASSSGPSTDTQYF
>TRBJ1-1|.|TRBV15|once
TGTGCCACCAGCAGAGAAAAAGGACAATATGAAGCTTTCTTT
CATSREKGQYEAFF
>TRBJ1-1|.|TRBV7-2|few
TGTGCCAGCAGCTTACAGGGGAGTAGGGCTGAAGCTTTCTTT
CASSLQGSRAEAFF
>TRBJ2-3|.|TRBV7-2|few
TGTGCCAGCAGCTTAGTAGGACAGCCTAGCACAGATACGCAGTATTTT
CASSLVGQPSTDTQYF
>TRBJ2-1|.|TRBV5-1|.
TGCGCCAGCAGCTCTACAGAAATTAAGCAGTTCTTC
CASSSTEIKQFF
>TRBJ2-1|.|TRBV5-1|.
TGCGCCAGCAGCTACATCGGGGGAGGAGGAGCAAATGAGCAGTTCTTC
CASSYIGGGGANEQFF
>TRBJ2-7|TRBD2|TRBV4-3|.
TGCGCCAGCAGCCAAGATAGGTCCCGGGGTAGCGGGGTCTACGAGCAGTACTTC
CASSQDRSRGSGVYEQYF
>TRBJ2-3|TRBD1|TRBV6-1|.
TGTGCCAGCAGTGAATCCGGACAGGGTCGGGCAGATACGCAGTATTTT
CASSESGQGRADTQYF
>TRBJ2-3|TRBD1|TRBV4-3|medium-sized
TGCGCCAGCAGCCAAGATCCGTCGACAGGGGCTTTGGATACGCAGTATTTT
CASSQDPSTGALDTQYF
>TRBJ2-7|.|TRBV6-5|.
TGTGCCAGCAGTTACAGCTCCTTGTGGTACTTC
CASSYSSLWYF